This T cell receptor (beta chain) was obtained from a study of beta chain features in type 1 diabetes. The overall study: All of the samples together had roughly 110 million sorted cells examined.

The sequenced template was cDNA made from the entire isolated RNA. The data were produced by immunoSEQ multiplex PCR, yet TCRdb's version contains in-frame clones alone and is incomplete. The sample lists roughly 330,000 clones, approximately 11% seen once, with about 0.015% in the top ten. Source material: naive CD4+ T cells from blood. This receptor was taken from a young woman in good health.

DNA of the CDR3: TGTGCCAGCAGTCGAATAGGGGGCCGACAGCCCCAGCATTTT. Translating gives CASSRIGGRQPQHF. This sequence joins TRBV28 and TRBJ1-5, with TRBD1 matching over 7 bases. Germline V gene data show CDR1 as MDHEN and CDR2 as SYDVKM. V lost 5 bases to trimming and J lost 7 bases; unmatched junction nucleotides: 8. The CDR3 consists of 14 residues.